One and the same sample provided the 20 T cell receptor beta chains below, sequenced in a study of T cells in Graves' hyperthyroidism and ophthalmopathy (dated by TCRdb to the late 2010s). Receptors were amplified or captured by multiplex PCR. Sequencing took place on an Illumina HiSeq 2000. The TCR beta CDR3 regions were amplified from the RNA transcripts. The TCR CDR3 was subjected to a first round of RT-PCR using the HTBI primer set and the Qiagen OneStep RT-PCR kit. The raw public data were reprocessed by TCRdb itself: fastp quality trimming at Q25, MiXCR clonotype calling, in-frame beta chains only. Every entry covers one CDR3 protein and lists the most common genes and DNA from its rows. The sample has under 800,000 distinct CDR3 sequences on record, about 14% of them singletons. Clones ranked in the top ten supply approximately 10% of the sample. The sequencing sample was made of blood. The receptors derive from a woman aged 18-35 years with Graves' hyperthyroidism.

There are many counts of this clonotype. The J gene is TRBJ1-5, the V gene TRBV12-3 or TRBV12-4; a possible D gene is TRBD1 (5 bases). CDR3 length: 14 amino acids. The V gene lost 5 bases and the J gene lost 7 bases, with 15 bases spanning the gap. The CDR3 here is CASSPVGALQPQHF. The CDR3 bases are TGTGCCAGCAGTCCCGTAGGGGCCCTACAGCCCCAGCATTTT.

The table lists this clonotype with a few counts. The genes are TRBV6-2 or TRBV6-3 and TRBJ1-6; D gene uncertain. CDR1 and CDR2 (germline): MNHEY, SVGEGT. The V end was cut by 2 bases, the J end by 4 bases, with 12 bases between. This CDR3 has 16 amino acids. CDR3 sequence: CASSYSHTEYNSPLHF. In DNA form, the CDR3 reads TGTGCCAGCAGTTACAGCCACACAGAGTATAATTCACCCCTCCACTTT.

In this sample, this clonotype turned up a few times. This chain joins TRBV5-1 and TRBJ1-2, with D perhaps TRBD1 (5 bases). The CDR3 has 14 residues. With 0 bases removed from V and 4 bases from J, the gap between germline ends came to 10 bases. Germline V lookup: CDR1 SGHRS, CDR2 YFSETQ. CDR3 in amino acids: CASSLGAQGYGYTF. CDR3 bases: TGCGCCAGCAGCTTGGGGGCCCAGGGCTATGGCTACACCTTC.

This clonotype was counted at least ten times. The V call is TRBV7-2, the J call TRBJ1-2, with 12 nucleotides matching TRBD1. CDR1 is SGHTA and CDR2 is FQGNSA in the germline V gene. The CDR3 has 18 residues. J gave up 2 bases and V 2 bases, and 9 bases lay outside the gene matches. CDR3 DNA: TGTGCCAGCAGCTTAATCGTGAGGGGACAGGGGGCCAACTATGGCTACACCTTC. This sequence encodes CASSLIVRGQGANYGYTF.

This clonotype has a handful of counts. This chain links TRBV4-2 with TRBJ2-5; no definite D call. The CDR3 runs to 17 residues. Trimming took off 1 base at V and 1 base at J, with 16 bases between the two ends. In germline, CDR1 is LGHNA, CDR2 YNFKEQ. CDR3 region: CASSQAKTLALQETQYF. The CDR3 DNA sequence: TGTGCCAGCAGCCAAGCTAAGACCTTAGCTCTCCAAGAGACCCAGTACTTC.

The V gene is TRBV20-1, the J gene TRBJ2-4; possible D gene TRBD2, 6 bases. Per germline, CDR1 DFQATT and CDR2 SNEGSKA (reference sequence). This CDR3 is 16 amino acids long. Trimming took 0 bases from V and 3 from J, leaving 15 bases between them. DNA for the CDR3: TGCAGTGCTAGAGATGTGCGCGGGAATCTCAAAAACATTCAGTACTTC. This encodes CSARDVRGNLKNIQYF.

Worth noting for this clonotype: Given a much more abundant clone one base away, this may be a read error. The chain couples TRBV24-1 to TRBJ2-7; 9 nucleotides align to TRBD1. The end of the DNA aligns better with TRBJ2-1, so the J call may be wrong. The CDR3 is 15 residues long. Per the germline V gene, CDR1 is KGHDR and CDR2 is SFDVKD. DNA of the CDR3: TGTGCCACCAGTGATTCTGGGACAGGGCTATACGAGCAGTTCTTC. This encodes CATSDSGTGLYEQFF.

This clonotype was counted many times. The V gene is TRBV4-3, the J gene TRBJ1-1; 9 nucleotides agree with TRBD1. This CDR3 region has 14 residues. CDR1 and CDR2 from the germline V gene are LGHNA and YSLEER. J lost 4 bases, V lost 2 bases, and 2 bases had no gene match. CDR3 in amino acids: CASSQRQGGTEAFF. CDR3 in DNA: TGCGCCAGCAGCCAACGACAGGGGGGCACTGAAGCTTTCTTT.

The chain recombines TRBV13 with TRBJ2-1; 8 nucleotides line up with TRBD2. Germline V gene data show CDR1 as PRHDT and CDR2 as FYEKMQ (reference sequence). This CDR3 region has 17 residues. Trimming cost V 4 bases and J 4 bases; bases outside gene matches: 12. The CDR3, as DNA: TGTGCCAGCAGCTCTGCCACTAGCGGTTCAGGATACAATGAGCAGTTCTTC. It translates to CASSSATSGSGYNEQFF.

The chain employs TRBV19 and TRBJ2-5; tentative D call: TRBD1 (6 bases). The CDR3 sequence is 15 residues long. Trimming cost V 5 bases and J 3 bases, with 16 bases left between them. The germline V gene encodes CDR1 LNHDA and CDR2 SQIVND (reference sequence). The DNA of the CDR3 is TGTGCCAGTAGTGCAAGGGACAAAATGGAAGAGACCCAGTACTTC. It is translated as CASSARDKMEETQYF.

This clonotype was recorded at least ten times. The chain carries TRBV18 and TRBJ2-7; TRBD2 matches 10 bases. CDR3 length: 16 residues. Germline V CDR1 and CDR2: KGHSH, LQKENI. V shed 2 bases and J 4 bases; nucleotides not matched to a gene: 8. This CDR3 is CASSPVPSGSPYEQYF. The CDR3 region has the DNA TGTGCCAGCTCACCAGTCCCTAGCGGGAGTCCGTACGAGCAGTACTTC.

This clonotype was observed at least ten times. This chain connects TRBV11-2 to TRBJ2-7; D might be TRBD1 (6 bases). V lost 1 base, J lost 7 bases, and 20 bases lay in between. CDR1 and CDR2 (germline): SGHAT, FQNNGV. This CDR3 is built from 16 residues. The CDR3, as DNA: TGTGCCAGCAGCTTAGCGGGGTGGGGGCTCTTTAAGGAGCAGTACTTC. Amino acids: CASSLAGWGLFKEQYF.

CDR3 region: CASGRAPRAGELFF. The CDR3 region has the DNA TGTGCCAGCGGTCGGGCCCCGAGGGCCGGGGAGCTGTTTTTT. V is TRBV9 and J is TRBJ2-2, with D perhaps TRBD2 (5 bases). The CDR3 sequence is 14 residues long. V lost 7 bases to trimming and J lost 6 bases, with 16 bases between them. The germline V gene encodes CDR1 SGDLS and CDR2 YYNGEE.

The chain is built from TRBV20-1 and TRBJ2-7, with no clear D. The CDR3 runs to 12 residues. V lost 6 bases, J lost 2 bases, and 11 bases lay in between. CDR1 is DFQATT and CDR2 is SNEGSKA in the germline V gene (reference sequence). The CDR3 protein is CSAQDLTYEQYF. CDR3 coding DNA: TGCAGTGCCCAGGACCTAACCTACGAGCAGTACTTC.

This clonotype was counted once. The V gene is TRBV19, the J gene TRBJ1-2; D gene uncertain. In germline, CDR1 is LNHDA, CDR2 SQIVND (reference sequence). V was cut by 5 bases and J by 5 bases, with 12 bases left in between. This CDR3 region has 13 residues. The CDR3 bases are TGTGCCAGTAGTCTCGACGGCAAATATGGCTACACCTTC. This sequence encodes CASSLDGKYGYTF.

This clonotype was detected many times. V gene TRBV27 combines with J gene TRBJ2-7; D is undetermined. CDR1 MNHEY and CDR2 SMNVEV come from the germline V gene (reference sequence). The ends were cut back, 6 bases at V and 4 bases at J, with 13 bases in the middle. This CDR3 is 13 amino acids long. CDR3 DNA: TGTGCCAGCAGCCCAAAGGGTCGATACGAGCAGTACTTC. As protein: CASSPKGRYEQYF.

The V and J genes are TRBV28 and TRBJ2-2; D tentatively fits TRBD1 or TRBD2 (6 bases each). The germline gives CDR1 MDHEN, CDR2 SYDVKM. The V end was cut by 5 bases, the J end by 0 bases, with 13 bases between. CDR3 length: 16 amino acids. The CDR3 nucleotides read TGTGCCAGCAGTCAAAGGGGGGTTCCGAACACCGGGGAGCTGTTTTTT. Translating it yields CASSQRGVPNTGELFF.

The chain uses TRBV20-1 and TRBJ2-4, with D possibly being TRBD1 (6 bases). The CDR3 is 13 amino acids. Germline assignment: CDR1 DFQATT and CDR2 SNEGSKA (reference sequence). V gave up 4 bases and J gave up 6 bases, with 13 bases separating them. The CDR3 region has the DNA TGCAGTGCTACGAACAGGGCGGGAAACATTCAGTACTTC. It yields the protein CSATNRAGNIQYF.

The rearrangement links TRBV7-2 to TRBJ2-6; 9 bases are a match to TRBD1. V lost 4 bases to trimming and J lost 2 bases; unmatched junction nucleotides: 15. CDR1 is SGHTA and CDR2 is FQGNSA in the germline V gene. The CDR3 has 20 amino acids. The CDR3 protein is CASSSRGTGNLLAGANVLTF. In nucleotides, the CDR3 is TGTGCCAGCAGCTCTCGCGGGACAGGGAATCTTTTAGCTGGGGCCAACGTCCTGACTTTC.

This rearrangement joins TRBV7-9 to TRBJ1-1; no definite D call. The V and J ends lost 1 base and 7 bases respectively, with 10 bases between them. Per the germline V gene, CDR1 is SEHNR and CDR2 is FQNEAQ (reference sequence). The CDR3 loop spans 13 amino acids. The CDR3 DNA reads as TGTGCCAGCAGCTTAGACGTACAGCTTGAAGCTTTCTTT. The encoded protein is CASSLDVQLEAFF.